One sample yielded the 2 T cell receptor beta chains listed below, sequenced in a study of cytomegalovirus exposure and HLA in healthy donors. Method: immunoSEQ multiplex PCR; TCRdb's copy keeps in-frame clones and lacks some. The sample consists of some 240,000 clones, less than 85% of them appearing once. The sample comprised PBMCs. All receptors come from a woman between 18 and 29 years old in good health and CMV-seronegative.

The rearrangement links TRBV28 to TRBJ1-4; TRBD1 agrees at 12 bases. The germline V gene has CDR1 MDHEN and CDR2 SYDVKM. The junction had 4 bases not matched to a gene; V was cut back by 7 bases and J by 7 bases. The length of the CDR3 is 14 residues. In DNA, the CDR3 is TGTGCCAGCATCGGGACAGGGGGCGGTGAAAAACTGTTTTTT. Residues: CASIGTGGGEKLFF.

The chain joins TRBV5-6 to TRBJ1-1; D remains unclear. The V and J ends lost 3 bases and 0 bases respectively, with 6 bases between them. This CDR3 comprises 13 residues. The germline V gene has CDR1 SGHDT and CDR2 YYEEEE. The CDR3 is CASSSIMNTEAFF. The CDR3 DNA reads as TGTGCCAGCAGCTCTATTATGAACACTGAAGCTTTCTTT.